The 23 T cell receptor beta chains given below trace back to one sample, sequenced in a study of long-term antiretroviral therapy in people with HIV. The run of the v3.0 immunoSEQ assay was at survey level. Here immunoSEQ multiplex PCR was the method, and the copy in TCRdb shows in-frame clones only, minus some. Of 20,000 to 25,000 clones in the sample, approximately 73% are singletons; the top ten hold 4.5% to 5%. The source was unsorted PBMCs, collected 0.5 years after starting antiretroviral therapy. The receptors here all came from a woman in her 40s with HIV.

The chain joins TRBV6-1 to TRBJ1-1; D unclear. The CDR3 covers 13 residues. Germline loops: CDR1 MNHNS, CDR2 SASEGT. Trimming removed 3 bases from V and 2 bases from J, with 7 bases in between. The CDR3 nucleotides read TGTGCCAGCAGTGATCAATTAAACACTGAAGCTTTCTTT. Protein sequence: CASSDQLNTEAFF.

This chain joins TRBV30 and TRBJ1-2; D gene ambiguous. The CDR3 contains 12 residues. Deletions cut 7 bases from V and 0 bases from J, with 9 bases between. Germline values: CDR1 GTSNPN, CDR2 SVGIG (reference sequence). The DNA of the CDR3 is TGTGCCTCGTCAGGAGCTAACTATGGCTACACCTTC. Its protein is CASSGANYGYTF.

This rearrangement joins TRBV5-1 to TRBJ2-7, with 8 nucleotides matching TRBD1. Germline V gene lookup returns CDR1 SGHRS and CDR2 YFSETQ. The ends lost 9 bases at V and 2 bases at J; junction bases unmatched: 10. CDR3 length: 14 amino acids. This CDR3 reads CATRRTGQAYEQYF. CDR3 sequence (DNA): TGCGCCACCCGTCGAACGGGACAGGCCTACGAGCAGTACTTC.

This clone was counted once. The CDR3 sequence is CASSVGMGAYNEQFF. In DNA form, the CDR3 reads TGTGCCAGCAGCGTAGGTATGGGGGCCTACAATGAGCAGTTCTTC. The rearrangement joins TRBV9 to TRBJ2-1, with D perhaps TRBD1 or TRBD2 (5 bases each). CDR1 and CDR2 from the germline V gene are SGDLS and YYNGEE. The V and J ends lost 0 bases and 2 bases respectively, with 9 bases between them. This CDR3 is 15 amino acids long.

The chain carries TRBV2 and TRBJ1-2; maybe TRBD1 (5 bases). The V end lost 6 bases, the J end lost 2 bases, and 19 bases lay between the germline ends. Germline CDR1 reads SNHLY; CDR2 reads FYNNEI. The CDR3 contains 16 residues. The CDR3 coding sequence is TGTGCCAGCAGACACCTCCGGTCGGGGGAAAACTATGGCTACACCTTC. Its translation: CASRHLRSGENYGYTF. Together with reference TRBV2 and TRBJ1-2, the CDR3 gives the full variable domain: EPEVTQTPSHQVTQMGQEVILRCVPISNHLYFYWYRQILGQKVEFLVSFYNNEISEKSEIFDDQFSVERPDGSNFTLKIRSTKLEDSAMYFCASRHLRSGENYGYTFGSGTRLTVV.

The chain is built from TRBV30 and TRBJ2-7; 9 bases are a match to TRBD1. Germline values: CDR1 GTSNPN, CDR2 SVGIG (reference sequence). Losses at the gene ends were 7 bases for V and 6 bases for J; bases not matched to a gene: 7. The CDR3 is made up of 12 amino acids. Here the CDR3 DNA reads TGTGCCTTACTGACAGGGGGGGGCGAGCAGTACTTC. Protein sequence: CALLTGGGEQYF.

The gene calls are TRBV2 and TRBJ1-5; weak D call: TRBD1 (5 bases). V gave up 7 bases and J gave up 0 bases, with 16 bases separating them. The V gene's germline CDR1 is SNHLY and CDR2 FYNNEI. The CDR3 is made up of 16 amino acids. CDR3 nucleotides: TGTGCCAGCACTTCGCAGGGCTTTTATAGCAATCAGCCCCAGCATTTT. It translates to CASTSQGFYSNQPQHF.

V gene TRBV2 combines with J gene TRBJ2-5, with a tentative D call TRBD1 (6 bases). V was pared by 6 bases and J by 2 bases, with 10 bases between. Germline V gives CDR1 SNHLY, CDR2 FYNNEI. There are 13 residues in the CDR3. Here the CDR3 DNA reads TGTGCCAGCAGCCTGGACAGACAAGAGACCCAGTACTTC. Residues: CASSLDRQETQYF.

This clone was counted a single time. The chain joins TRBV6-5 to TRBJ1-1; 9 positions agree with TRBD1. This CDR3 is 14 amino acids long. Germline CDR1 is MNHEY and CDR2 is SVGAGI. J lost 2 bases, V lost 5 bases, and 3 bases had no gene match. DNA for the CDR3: TGTGCCAGCAGTGACAGGGGGGACAACACTGAAGCTTTCTTT. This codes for CASSDRGDNTEAFF.

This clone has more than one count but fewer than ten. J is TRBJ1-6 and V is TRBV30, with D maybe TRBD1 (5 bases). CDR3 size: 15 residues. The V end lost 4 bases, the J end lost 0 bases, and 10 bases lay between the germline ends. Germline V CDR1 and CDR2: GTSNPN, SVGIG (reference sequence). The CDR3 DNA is TGTGCCTGGACTGACAGTAACTCCTATAATTCACCCCTCCACTTT. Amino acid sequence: CAWTDSNSYNSPLHF.

The CDR3 DNA reads TGTGCCAGCGGCAGGGATACGCAGTATTTT. Encoded protein: CASGRDTQYF. The gene calls are TRBV6-5 and TRBJ2-3, with D uncertain. CDR3 length: 10 residues. Deletions cut 8 bases from V and 6 bases from J, with 6 bases between. Germline V gene sequence: CDR1 MNHEY, CDR2 SVGAGI.

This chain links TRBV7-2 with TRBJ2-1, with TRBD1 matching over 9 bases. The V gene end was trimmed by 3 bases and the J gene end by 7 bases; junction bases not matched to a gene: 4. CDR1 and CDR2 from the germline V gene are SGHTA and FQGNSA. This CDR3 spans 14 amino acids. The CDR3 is CASSLWTGANEQFF. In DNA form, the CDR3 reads TGTGCCAGCAGCTTGTGGACAGGGGCAAATGAGCAGTTCTTC.

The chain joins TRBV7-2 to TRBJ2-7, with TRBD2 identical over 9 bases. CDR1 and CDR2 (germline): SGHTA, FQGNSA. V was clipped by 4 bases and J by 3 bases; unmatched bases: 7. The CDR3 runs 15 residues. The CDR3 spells CASSSGGGAYYEQYF. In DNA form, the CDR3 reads TGTGCCAGCAGCTCAGGCGGGGGGGCTTACTACGAGCAGTACTTC.

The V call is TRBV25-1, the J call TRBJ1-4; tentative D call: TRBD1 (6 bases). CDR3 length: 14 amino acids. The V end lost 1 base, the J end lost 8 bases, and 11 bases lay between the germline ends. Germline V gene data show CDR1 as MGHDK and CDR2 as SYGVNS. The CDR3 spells CASSESRGGEKLFF. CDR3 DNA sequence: TGTGCCAGCAGTGAATCCAGGGGCGGGGAAAAACTGTTTTTT.

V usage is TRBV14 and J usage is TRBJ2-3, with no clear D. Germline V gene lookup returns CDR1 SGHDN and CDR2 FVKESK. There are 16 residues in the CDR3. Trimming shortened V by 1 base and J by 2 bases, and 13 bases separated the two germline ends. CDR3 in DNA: TGTGCCAGCAGCCAAGTCGGGCAGGTGCTCACAGATACGCAGTATTTT. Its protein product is CASSQVGQVLTDTQYF. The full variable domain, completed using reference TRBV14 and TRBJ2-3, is EAGVTQFPSHSVIEKGQTVTLRCDPISGHDNLYWYRRVMGKEIKFLLHFVKESKQDESGMPNNRFLAERTGGTYSTLKVQPAELEDSGVYFCASSQVGQVLTDTQYFGPGTRLTVL.

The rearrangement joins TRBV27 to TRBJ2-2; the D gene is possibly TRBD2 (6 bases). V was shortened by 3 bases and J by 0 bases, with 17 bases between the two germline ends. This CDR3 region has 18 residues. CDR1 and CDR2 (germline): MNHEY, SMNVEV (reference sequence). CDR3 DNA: TGTGCCAGCAGTTTGGCGCGGGGTGCTTTTACGAACACCGGGGAGCTGTTTTTT. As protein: CASSLARGAFTNTGELFF.

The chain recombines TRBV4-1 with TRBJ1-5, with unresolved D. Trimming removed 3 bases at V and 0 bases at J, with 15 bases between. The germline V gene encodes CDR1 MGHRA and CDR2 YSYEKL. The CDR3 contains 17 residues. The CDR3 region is CASSQVDLGISNQPQHF. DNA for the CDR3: TGCGCCAGCAGCCAGGTAGACCTAGGGATTAGCAATCAGCCCCAGCATTTT.

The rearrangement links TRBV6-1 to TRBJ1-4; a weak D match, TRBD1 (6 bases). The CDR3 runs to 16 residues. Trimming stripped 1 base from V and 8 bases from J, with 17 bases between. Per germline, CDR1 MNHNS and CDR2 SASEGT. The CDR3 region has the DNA TGTGCCAGCAGTGAAGATGGGGGCACTGAGCGGGAAAAACTGTTTTTT. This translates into CASSEDGGTEREKLFF.

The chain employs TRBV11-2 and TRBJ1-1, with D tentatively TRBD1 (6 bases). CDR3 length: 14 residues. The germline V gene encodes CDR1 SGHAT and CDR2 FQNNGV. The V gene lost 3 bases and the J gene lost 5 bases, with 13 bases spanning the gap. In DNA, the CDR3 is TGTGCCAGCAGCTTTGCGGCCCAGGGGACTGAAGCTTTCTTT. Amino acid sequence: CASSFAAQGTEAFF.

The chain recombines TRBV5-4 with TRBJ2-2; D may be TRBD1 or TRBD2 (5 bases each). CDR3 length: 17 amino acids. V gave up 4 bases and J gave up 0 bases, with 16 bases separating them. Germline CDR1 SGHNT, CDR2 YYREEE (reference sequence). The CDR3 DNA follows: TGTGCCAGCAGCATAGACGGGACGGCTGCGAACACCGGGGAGCTGTTTTTT. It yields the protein CASSIDGTAANTGELFF.

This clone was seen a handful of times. CDR3 DNA: TGTGCCTGGAGTGTTCAAGGACAGGGGCGTCCTGGAGAGACCCAGTACTTC. Residues: CAWSVQGQGRPGETQYF. The chain joins TRBV30 to TRBJ2-5, with TRBD1 matching 9 bases. Germline V CDR1 and CDR2: GTSNPN, SVGIG (reference sequence). Unmatched junction bases numbered 12, after V lost 0 bases and J lost 4 bases. The CDR3 sequence is 17 residues long. Filled out from reference TRBV30 and TRBJ2-5, the complete variable domain reads SQTIHQWPATLVQPVGSPLSLECTVEGTSNPNLYWYRQAAGRGLQLLFYSVGIGQISSEVPQNLSASRPQDRQFILSSKKLLLSDSGFYLCAWSVQGQGRPGETQYFGPGTRLLVL.

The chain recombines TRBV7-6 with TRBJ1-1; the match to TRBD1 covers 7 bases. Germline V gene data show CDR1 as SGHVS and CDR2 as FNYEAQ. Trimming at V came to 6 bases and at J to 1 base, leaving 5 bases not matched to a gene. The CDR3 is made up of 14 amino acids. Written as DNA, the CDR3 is TGTGCCAGCAGGCCAGGGGGATCGAACACTGAAGCTTTCTTT. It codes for CASRPGGSNTEAFF.

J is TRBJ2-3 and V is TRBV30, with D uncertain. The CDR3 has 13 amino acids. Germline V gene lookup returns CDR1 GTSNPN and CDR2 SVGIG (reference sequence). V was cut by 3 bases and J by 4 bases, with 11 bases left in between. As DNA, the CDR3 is TGTGCCTGGAGCCACAAGGGCCCAGATACGCAGTATTTT. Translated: CAWSHKGPDTQYF.